These 27 T cell receptor beta chains were all obtained from the same sample, sequenced in a study of blood T cells in healthy people across ages. Then a second PCR, running roughly 7 to 11 cycles, was carried out with a sample-barcoded 5' primer and a J-beta primer mix. MiXCR, applied by TCRdb to the 5' RACE reads, yields one record per CDR3 protein. This sample carries around 1.5 million distinct CDR3 sequences, roughly a third of them seen once, and the ten largest clones take 11%. The specimen was blood. The receptors were sampled from a woman younger than 45 in good health.

V and J are TRBV2 and TRBJ1-2; D is undetermined. The V gene's germline CDR1 is SNHLY and CDR2 FYNNEI. Trimming removed 4 bases from V and 6 bases from J, with 12 bases in between. This CDR3 comprises 13 residues. This CDR3 is CASSGQYFDGYTF. DNA of the CDR3: TGTGCCAGCAGTGGACAATATTTTGATGGCTACACCTTC.

The V gene is TRBV20-1, the J gene TRBJ2-5; D remains ambiguous. The germline CDR1 and CDR2 sequences are DFQATT and SNEGSKA (reference sequence). Trimming pared 4 bases from V and 3 bases from J, leaving 15 bases between. This CDR3 contains 14 residues. The CDR3 loop is CSATRGRKEETQYF. CDR3 DNA: TGCAGTGCTACTCGAGGACGAAAGGAAGAGACCCAGTACTTC.

This clonotype was counted only a few times. The chain is built from TRBV5-1 and TRBJ1-5; D not resolved. Germline lookup yields CDR1 SGHRS and CDR2 YFSETQ. V was cut by 3 bases and J by 0 bases, with 10 bases left in between. CDR3 size: 15 residues. CDR3 protein: CASSSEGYSNQPQHF. In DNA, the CDR3 is TGCGCCAGCAGCTCCGAAGGGTATAGCAATCAGCCCCAGCATTTT.

This clonotype turned up a few times. The V and J genes are TRBV29-1 and TRBJ1-1; 8 bases agree with TRBD1. Per the germline V gene, CDR1 is SQVTM and CDR2 is ANQGSEA. V lost 6 bases, J lost 5 bases, and 5 bases stayed unmatched. The CDR3 has 12 residues. DNA of the CDR3: TGCAGCGTGAGGGACAGGCGTACTGAAGCTTTCTTT. This encodes CSVRDRRTEAFF.

This clonotype was counted ten times or more. The chain couples TRBV7-2 to TRBJ2-3; TRBD2 is a possible D gene (6 bases). Trimming removed 5 bases at V and 0 bases at J, with 12 bases between. Germline V gives CDR1 SGHTA, CDR2 FQGNSA. The CDR3 runs 15 residues. CDR3: CASSRDGTSTDTQYF. DNA of the CDR3: TGTGCCAGCAGCCGGGACGGGACTAGCACAGATACGCAGTATTTT.

This clonotype was observed a handful of times. The V and J genes are TRBV12-3 or TRBV12-4 and TRBJ1-1; D unresolved. This CDR3 is built from 14 residues. V lost 2 bases and J 1 base, leaving 8 bases between the germline ends. This chain's CDR3 is CASSLSERNTEAFF. CDR3 bases: TGTGCCAGCAGTTTATCGGAGCGGAACACTGAAGCTTTCTTT.

The gene calls are TRBV2 and TRBJ2-1; 7 bases line up with TRBD1. This CDR3 is built from 17 residues. In germline, CDR1 is SNHLY, CDR2 FYNNEI. Trimming removed 6 bases from V and 0 bases from J; junction bases left unmatched: 11. CDR3 loop: CASREIGGYSSYNEQFF. The CDR3 bases are TGTGCCAGCAGGGAGATAGGGGGCTATTCCTCCTACAATGAGCAGTTCTTC.

This clonotype was observed a few times. The gene calls are TRBV10-3 and TRBJ2-7, with 11 nucleotides matching TRBD2. The CDR3 spans 15 residues. Per the germline V gene, CDR1 is ENHRY and CDR2 is SYGVKD. V trimming: 3 bases; J trimming: 4 bases; junction bases outside the gene matches: 5. In DNA form, the CDR3 reads TGTGCCATCAGTGACAGGACTAGCGGGTATTACGAGCAGTACTTC. It codes for CAISDRTSGYYEQYF.

This clonotype turned up a few times. V and J are TRBV20-1 and TRBJ2-1, with 8 bases matching TRBD2. Germline V gene sequence: CDR1 DFQATT, CDR2 SNEGSKA (reference sequence). V was pared by 0 bases and J by 6 bases, with 7 bases of the junction left unmatched. There are 15 residues in the CDR3. The CDR3 loop is CSARDRPSGPNEQFF. CDR3 coding DNA: TGCAGTGCTAGAGATAGGCCTAGCGGGCCCAATGAGCAGTTCTTC.

The V gene is TRBV30, the J gene TRBJ1-6; 7 nucleotides line up with TRBD1. From germline, CDR1 is GTSNPN and CDR2 SVGIG (reference sequence). Germline trimming cut 2 bases from V and 7 bases from J; bases unmatched to any gene: 2. This CDR3 has 13 amino acids. As DNA, the CDR3 is TGTGCCTGGAGTACGGGACAGAATTCACCCCTCCACTTT. This translates into CAWSTGQNSPLHF. Using reference TRBV30 and TRBJ1-6 for the parts outside the CDR3, the full variable domain is SQTIHQWPATLVQPVGSPLSLECTVEGTSNPNLYWYRQAAGRGLQLLFYSVGIGQISSEVPQNLSASRPQDRQFILSSKKLLLSDSGFYLCAWSTGQNSPLHFGNGTRLTVT.

In this sample, this clonotype turned up a few times. This chain links TRBV20-1 with TRBJ2-7; 7 nucleotides match TRBD1. CDR3 length equals 14 residues. V lost 4 bases to trimming and J lost 2 bases; unmatched junction nucleotides: 8. The germline gives CDR1 DFQATT, CDR2 SNEGSKA (reference sequence). The CDR3 sequence is CSANPGTATYEQYF. CDR3 sequence (DNA): TGCAGTGCTAACCCCGGGACAGCCACCTACGAGCAGTACTTC.

This clonotype came up many times. The gene calls are TRBV16 and TRBJ2-7; 12 bases match TRBD2. The CDR3 is 20 residues long. V gave up 6 bases and J gave up 5 bases; unmatched junction bases: 23. CDR1 KGHSY and CDR2 FQNENV come from the germline V gene. CDR3 residues: CASSLLTGGASSGRADEQYF. The CDR3 region has the DNA TGTGCCAGCAGTCTACTGACAGGGGGCGCTTCTAGCGGGAGGGCCGACGAGCAGTACTTC.

This clonotype was counted between two and nine times. V usage is TRBV5-1 and J usage is TRBJ2-6; 7 bases line up with TRBD2. The germline V gene encodes CDR1 SGHRS and CDR2 YFSETQ. This CDR3 region has 18 residues. Trimming removed 0 bases from V and 3 bases from J; junction bases left unmatched: 9. The CDR3 loop is CASSLAGLPLVGANVLTF. In nucleotides, the CDR3 is TGCGCCAGCAGCTTGGCGGGACTACCCCTAGTTGGGGCCAACGTCCTGACTTTC.

This clonotype was seen a handful of times. The V call is TRBV7-8, the J call TRBJ2-1; 9 nucleotides line up with TRBD2. Looked up from germline, CDR1 is SGHVS and CDR2 is FQNEAQ. This CDR3 comprises 15 residues. V trimming: 7 bases; J trimming: 7 bases; junction bases outside the gene matches: 11. The DNA of the CDR3 is TGTGCCAGCAACTGGCGGGGGGGAGTAGGAAATGAGCAGTTCTTC. This translates into CASNWRGGVGNEQFF. The whole variable domain, filled in from reference TRBV7-8 and TRBJ2-1, reads GAGVSQSPRYKVAKRGQDVALRCDPISGHVSLFWYQQALGQGPEFLTYFQNEAQLDKSGLPSDRFFAERPEGSVSTLKIQRTQQEDSAVYLCASNWRGGVGNEQFFGPGTRLTVL.

The V and J genes are TRBV5-1 and TRBJ1-1, with 10 bases matching TRBD1. Germline loops: CDR1 SGHRS, CDR2 YFSETQ. The CDR3 is 14 residues long. Trimming took 4 bases from V and 7 from J; bases not matched to a gene: 7. CDR3: CASSGPTGGGEAFF. Here the CDR3 DNA reads TGCGCCAGCAGCGGCCCGACAGGGGGCGGTGAAGCTTTCTTT.

The chain joins TRBV5-1 to TRBJ2-7; D unresolved. Germline V gene data show CDR1 as SGHRS and CDR2 as YFSETQ. The CDR3 runs to 14 residues. The ends were cut back, 5 bases at V and 2 bases at J, with 14 bases in the middle. As DNA, the CDR3 is TGCGCCAGCAGTCCCTACATAAATCCCTACGAGCAGTACTTC. Its translation is CASSPYINPYEQYF.

The V and J genes are TRBV4-1 and TRBJ2-3, with 9 bases aligning to TRBD2. The V segment lost 1 base and the J segment 6 bases; nucleotides outside the gene matches: 8. Germline assignment: CDR1 MGHRA and CDR2 YSYEKL. The CDR3 extends over 16 amino acids. CDR3 nucleotide sequence: TGCGCCAGCAGCCAAGCACCCAGCGGGAGGTGTGATACGCAGTATTTT. It specifies CASSQAPSGRCDTQYF.

This sequence joins TRBV7-9 and TRBJ2-5; TRBD1 matches 7 bases. The CDR3 has 14 residues. The V gene's germline CDR1 is SEHNR and CDR2 FQNEAQ (reference sequence). The trim removed 5 bases at V and 7 bases at J, leaving 10 bases unmatched. For the CDR3, the DNA is TGTGCCAGCAGCCAGACCGCAGGGGGTGGGACCCAGTACTTC. Translating it yields CASSQTAGGGTQYF.

J is TRBJ2-1 and V is TRBV2; 10 nucleotides line up with TRBD2. This CDR3 is built from 16 residues. With 6 bases clipped from V and 7 bases from J, the junction kept 12 bases outside the gene matches. Germline V gene lookup returns CDR1 SNHLY and CDR2 FYNNEI. CDR3: CASSLGASGGQNEQFF. For the CDR3, the DNA is TGTGCCAGCAGCCTGGGGGCTAGCGGGGGACAGAATGAGCAGTTCTTC.

This clonotype was counted at least ten times. V gene TRBV7-9 combines with J gene TRBJ2-5; D tentatively reads TRBD1 or TRBD2 (5 bases each). This CDR3 is 15 amino acids long. The germline V gene encodes CDR1 SEHNR and CDR2 FQNEAQ (reference sequence). V shed 5 bases and J shed 1 base, with 14 bases lying between them. The CDR3, as DNA: TGTGCCAGCAGCCCCCTTGGGGGATTCCAAGAGACCCAGTACTTC. Its protein is CASSPLGGFQETQYF. Looking up the rest from reference TRBV7-9 and TRBJ2-5 gives the full variable domain: DTGVSQNPRHKITKRGQNVTFRCDPISEHNRLYWYRQTLGQGPEFLTYFQNEAQLEKSRLLSDRFSAERPKGSFSTLEIQRTEQGDSAMYLCASSPLGGFQETQYFGPGTRLLVL.

This clonotype was picked up a small number of times. This rearrangement joins TRBV10-2 to TRBJ1-4; possible D gene TRBD1, 6 bases. The V and J ends lost 9 bases and 0 bases respectively, with 17 bases between them. CDR1 WSHSY and CDR2 SAAADI come from the germline V gene. The CDR3 is 16 amino acids. Here the CDR3 DNA reads TGCGCCAGTCGGGACATCCTCAGTGCAACTAATGAAAAACTGTTTTTT. Translation gives CASRDILSATNEKLFF.

In its sample, this clonotype was seen once. The V gene is TRBV5-1, the J gene TRBJ2-7, with D hard to call. Trimming removed 0 bases from V and 3 bases from J, with 16 bases in between. CDR3 length: 16 residues. Germline lookup yields CDR1 SGHRS and CDR2 YFSETQ. The CDR3 region has the DNA TGCGCCAGCAGCTTGGCCTTGAGTTTATCCGGCTACGAGCAGTACTTC. It translates to CASSLALSLSGYEQYF.

V is TRBV20-1 and J is TRBJ1-2; D ambiguous. Germline CDR1 DFQATT, CDR2 SNEGSKA (reference sequence). V shed 8 bases and J shed 2 bases, with 12 bases lying between them. This CDR3 contains 12 residues. This chain's CDR3 is CSTTYRNYGYTF. The CDR3 nucleotides are TGCAGTACAACCTATAGGAACTATGGCTACACCTTC.

This clonotype has at least ten counts. The chain carries TRBV12-3 or TRBV12-4 and TRBJ2-5; no firm D call. The CDR3 runs to 14 residues. V was cut by 4 bases and J by 2 bases, with 11 bases left in between. CDR3 nucleotides: TGTGCCAGCAGTTCCGATCGGCCGCAAGAGACCCAGTACTTC. Protein sequence: CASSSDRPQETQYF.

This clonotype was seen a few times. V and J are TRBV10-2 and TRBJ1-2; D may be TRBD1 (6 bases). Germline CDR1 is WSHSY and CDR2 is SAAADI. The CDR3 is 13 residues long. The ends were cut back, 4 bases at V and 7 bases at J, with 13 bases in the middle. The CDR3 DNA sequence: TGCGCCAGCAGTGCGACCCTGGGGGCTGGCTACACCTTC. Translation: CASSATLGAGYTF.

With respect to this clonotype: The junction departs from germline at one end; a sequencing error may be responsible. The rearrangement links TRBV12-3 or TRBV12-4 to TRBJ2-2; TRBD1 agrees at 7 bases. The CDR3 sequence is 14 residues long. CDR3 amino acids: CAGRRQGEGGELFF. CDR3 sequence (DNA): TGTGCCGGCAGGCGACAGGGAGAGGGTGGGGAGCTGTTTTTT.

There are a few counts of this clonotype. This chain connects TRBV30 to TRBJ2-3, with 13 bases lining up with TRBD2. In germline, CDR1 is GTSNPN, CDR2 SVGIG (reference sequence). V shed 2 bases and J 1 base; nucleotides not matched to a gene: 3. The CDR3 has 16 amino acids. CDR3 residues: CAWSSGLAGGTDTQYF. The CDR3 DNA is TGTGCCTGGAGTTCAGGACTAGCGGGGGGCACAGATACGCAGTATTTT.